The entry below describes one TCR beta chain. Its cognate antigen is unknown. The record originates from a study of Graves' ophthalmopathy and Graves' hyperthyroidism. Turning to the study itself: Peripheral blood samples were taken at initial diagnosis, before any treatment. General study results and limits: The study's model predicted ophthalmopathy progression at 70.59% sensitivity and about 78% specificity. Blood repertoires reportedly contained most expanded thyroid clonotypes above 0.001 frequency.

V gave up 7 bases and J gave up 5 bases, with 12 bases separating them. Germline V CDR1 and CDR2: LNHDA, SQIVND (reference sequence). The CDR3 runs 13 residues. RNA transcripts were the template, and TCR beta CDR3 regions were amplified from them. Second-round multiplex PCR came after first-round RT-PCR with HTBI primers. MiXCR was run by TCRdb on the multiplex PCR reads, yielding one entry per CDR3 protein. The sample carries hundreds of thousands of distinct CDR3 sequences, around 50% recorded once. Uncontrolled infections, pregnancy, lactation or other autoimmune diseases led to patient exclusion. The sample was peripheral blood. This rearrangement joins TRBV19 to TRBJ1-5; D may be TRBD1 (6 bases). This TCR came from an adult man with Graves' ophthalmopathy. CDR3 sequence reads: CASMPRGYQPQHF. CDR3 DNA sequence: TGTGCCAGTATGCCCAGGGGCTATCAGCCCCAGCATTTT. The full variable domain, completed using reference TRBV19 and TRBJ1-5, is DGGITQSPKYLFRKEGQNVTLSCEQNLNHDAMYWYRQDPGQGLRLIYYSQIVNDFQKGDIAEGYSVSREKKESFPLTVTSAQKNPTAFYLCASMPRGYQPQHFGDGTRLSIL.